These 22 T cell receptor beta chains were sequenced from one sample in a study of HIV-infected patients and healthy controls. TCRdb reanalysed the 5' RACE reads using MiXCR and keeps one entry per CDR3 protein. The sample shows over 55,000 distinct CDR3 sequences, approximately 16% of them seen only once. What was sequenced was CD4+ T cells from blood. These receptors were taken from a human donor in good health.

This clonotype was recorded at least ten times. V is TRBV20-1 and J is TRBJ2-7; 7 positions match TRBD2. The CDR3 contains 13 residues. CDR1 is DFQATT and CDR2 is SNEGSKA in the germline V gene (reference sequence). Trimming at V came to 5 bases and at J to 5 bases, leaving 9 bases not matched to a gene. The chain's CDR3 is CSAPRAAGDEQYF. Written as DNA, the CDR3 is TGCAGTGCTCCCCGGGCCGCGGGGGACGAGCAGTACTTC.

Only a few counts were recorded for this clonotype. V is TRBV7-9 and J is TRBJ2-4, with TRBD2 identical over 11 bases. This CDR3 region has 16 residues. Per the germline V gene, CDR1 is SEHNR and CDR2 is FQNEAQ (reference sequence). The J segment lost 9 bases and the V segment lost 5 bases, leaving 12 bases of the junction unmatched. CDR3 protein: CASSTSLAGVSSIQYF. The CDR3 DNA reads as TGTGCCAGCAGCACCTCACTAGCGGGAGTTTCCAGCATTCAGTACTTC.

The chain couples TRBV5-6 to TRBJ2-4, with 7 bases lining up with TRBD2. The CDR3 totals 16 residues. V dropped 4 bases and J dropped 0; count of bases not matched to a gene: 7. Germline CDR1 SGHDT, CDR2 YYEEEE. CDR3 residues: CASSPPSGLAKNIQYF. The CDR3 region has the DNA TGTGCCAGCAGCCCGCCTAGCGGCCTAGCCAAAAACATTCAGTACTTC. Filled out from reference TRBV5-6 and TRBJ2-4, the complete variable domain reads DAGVTQSPTHLIKTRGQQVTLRCSPKSGHDTVSWYQQALGQGPQFIFQYYEEEERQRGNFPDRFSGHQFPNYSSELNVNALLLGDSALYLCASSPPSGLAKNIQYFGAGTRLSVL.

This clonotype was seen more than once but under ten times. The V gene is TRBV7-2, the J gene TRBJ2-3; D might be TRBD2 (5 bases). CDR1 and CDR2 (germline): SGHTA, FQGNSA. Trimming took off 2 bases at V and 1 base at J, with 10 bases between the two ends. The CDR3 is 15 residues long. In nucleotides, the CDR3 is TGTGCCAGCAGCTTATGGCGGGCTGGCACAGATACGCAGTATTTT. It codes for CASSLWRAGTDTQYF. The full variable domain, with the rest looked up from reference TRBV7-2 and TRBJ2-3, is GAGVSQSPSNKVTEKGKDVELRCDPISGHTALYWYRQSLGQGLEFLIYFQGNSAPDKSGLPSDRFSAERTGGSVSTLTIQRTQQEDSAVYLCASSLWRAGTDTQYFGPGTRLTVL.

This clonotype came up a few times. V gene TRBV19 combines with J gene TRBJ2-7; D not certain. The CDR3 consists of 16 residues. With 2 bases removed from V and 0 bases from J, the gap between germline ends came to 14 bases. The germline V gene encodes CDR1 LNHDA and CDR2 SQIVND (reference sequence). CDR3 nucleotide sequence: TGTGCCAGTAGTATAAGCAAAGCGCCCATCTCCTACGAGCAGTACTTC. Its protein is CASSISKAPISYEQYF.

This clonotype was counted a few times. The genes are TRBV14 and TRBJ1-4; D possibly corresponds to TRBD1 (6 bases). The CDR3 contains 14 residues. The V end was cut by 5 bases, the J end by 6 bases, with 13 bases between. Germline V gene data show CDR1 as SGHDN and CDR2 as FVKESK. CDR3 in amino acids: CASSDGQYYEKLFF. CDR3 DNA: TGTGCCAGCAGCGATGGACAGTACTATGAAAAACTGTTTTTT.

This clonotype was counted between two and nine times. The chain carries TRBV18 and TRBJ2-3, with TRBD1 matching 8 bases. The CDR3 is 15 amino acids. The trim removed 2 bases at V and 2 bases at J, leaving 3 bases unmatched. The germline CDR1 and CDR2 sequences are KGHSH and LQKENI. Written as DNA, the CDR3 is TGTGCCAGCTCACCAAGGACAGGGCCCACAGATACGCAGTATTTT. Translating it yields CASSPRTGPTDTQYF.

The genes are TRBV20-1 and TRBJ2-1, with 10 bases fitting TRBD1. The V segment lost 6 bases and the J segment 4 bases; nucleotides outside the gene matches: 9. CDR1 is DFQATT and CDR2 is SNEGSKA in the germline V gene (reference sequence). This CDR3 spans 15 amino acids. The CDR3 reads CSASNRQGAYNEQFF. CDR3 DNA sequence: TGCAGTGCATCCAATCGACAGGGGGCTTACAATGAGCAGTTCTTC.

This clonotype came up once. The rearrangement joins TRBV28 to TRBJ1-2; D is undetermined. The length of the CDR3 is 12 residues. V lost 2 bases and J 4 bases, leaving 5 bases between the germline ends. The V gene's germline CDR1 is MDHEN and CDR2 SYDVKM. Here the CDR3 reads CASSLRGYGYTF. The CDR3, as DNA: TGTGCCAGCAGTTTACGTGGCTATGGCTACACCTTC.

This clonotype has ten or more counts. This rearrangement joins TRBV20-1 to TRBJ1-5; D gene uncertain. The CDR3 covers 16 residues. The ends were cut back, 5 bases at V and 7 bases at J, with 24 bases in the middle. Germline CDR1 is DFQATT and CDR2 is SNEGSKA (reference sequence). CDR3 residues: CSAHGNRDLIGQPQHF. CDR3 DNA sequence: TGCAGTGCTCACGGCAATCGAGATCTAATAGGGCAGCCCCAGCATTTT.

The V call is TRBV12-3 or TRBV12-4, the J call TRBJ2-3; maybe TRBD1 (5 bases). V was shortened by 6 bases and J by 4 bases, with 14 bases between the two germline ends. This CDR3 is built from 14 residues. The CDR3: CASSTTGVPDTQYF. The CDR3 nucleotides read TGTGCCAGCAGCACTACAGGCGTCCCAGATACGCAGTATTTT.

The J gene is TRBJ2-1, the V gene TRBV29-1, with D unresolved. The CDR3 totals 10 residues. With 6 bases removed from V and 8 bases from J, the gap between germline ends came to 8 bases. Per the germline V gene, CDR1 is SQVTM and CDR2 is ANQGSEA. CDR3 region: CSVSNDEQFF. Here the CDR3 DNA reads TGCAGCGTGAGTAATGATGAGCAGTTCTTC.

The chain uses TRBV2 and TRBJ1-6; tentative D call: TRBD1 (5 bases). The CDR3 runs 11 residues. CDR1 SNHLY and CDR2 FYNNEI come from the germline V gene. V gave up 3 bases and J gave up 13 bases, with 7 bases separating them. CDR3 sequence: CASSDRGPLHF. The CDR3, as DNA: TGTGCCAGCAGTGATAGGGGTCCCCTCCACTTT.

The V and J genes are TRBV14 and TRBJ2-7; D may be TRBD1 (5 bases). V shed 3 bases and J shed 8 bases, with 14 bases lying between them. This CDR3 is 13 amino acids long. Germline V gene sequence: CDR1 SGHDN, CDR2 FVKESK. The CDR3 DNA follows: TGTGCCAGCAGCCAGGAGTTGGGGCCGAAGCAGTACTTC. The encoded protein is CASSQELGPKQYF.

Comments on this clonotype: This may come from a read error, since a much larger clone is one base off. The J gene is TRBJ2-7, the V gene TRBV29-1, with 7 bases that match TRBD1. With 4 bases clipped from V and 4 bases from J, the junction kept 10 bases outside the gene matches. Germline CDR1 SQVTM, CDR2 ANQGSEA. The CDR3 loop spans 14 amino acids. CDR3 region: CSVGGTDHSYEQYF. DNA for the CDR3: TGCAGCGTTGGGGGGACAGATCACAGTTACGAGCAGTACTTC.

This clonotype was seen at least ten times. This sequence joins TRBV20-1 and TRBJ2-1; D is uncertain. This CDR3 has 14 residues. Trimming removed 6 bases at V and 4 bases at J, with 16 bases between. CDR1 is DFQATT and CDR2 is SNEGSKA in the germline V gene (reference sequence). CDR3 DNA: TGCAGTGCGAGACTCAGATCTTTATACAATGAGCAGTTCTTC. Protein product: CSARLRSLYNEQFF.

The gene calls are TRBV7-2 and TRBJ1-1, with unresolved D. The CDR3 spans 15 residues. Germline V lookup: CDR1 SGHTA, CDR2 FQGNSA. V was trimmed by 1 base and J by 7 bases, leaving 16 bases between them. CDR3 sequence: CASSLEQNGPREAFF. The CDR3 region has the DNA TGTGCCAGCAGCTTAGAACAAAACGGGCCCCGTGAAGCTTTCTTT.

The CDR3, as DNA: TGCAGTGCAACGCCGGGGGCGATGAACACTGAAGCTTTCTTT. It codes for CSATPGAMNTEAFF. This rearrangement joins TRBV20-1 to TRBJ1-1, with a weak D call TRBD1 (6 bases). Germline V gives CDR1 DFQATT, CDR2 SNEGSKA (reference sequence). This CDR3 is 14 amino acids long. The V end lost 6 bases, the J end lost 0 bases, and 14 bases lay between the germline ends.

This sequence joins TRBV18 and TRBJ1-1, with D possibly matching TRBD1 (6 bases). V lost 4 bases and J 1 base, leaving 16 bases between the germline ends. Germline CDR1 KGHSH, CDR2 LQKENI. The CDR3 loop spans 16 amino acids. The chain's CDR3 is CASSLMQIQGNTEAFF. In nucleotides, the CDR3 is TGTGCCAGCTCACTGATGCAAATACAGGGGAACACTGAAGCTTTCTTT.

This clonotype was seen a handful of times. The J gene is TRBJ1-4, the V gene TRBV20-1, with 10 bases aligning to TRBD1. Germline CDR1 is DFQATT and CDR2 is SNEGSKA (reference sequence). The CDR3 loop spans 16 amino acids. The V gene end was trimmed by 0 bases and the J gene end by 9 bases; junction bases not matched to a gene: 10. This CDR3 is CSARDRPGQGRQKLFF. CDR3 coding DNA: TGCAGTGCTAGAGACCGGCCGGGACAGGGGAGGCAAAAACTGTTTTTT.

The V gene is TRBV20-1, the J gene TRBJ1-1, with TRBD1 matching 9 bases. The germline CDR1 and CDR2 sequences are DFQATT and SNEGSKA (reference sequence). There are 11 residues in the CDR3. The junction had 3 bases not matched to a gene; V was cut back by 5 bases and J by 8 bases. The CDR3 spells CSALDRGEAFF. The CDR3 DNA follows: TGCAGTGCTCTCGACAGGGGGGAAGCTTTCTTT.

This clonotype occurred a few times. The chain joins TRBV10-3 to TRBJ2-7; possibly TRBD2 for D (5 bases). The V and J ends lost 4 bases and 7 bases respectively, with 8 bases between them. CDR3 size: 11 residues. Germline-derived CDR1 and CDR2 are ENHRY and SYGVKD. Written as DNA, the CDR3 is TGTGCCATCAGTGGGAGGACGGAGCAGTACTTC. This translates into CAISGRTEQYF.